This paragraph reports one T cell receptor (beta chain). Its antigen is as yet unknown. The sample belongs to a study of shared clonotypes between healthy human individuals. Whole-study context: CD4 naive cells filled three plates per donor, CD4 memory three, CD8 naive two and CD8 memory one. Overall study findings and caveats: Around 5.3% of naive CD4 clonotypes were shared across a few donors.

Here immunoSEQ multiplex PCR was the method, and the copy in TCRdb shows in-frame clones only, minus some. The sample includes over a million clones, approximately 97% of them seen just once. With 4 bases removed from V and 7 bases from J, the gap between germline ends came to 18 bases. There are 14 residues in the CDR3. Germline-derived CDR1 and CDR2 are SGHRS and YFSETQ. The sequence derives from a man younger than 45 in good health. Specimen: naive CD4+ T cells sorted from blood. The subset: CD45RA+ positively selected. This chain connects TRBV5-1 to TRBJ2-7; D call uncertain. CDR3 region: CASSLDPVLREQYF. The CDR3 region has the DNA TGCGCCAGCAGCCTCGACCCTGTCCTACGGGAGCAGTACTTC. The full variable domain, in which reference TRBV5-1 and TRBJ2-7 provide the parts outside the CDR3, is KAGVTQTPRYLIKTRGQQVTLSCSPISGHRSVSWYQQTPGQGLQFLFEYFSETQRNKGNFPGRFSGRQFSNSRSEMNVSTLELGDSALYLCASSLDPVLREQYFGPGTRLTVT.